This is a list of T cell receptor beta chains from one sample in a study of CDR3 diversity in severe acne. TCRdb used MiXCR to reprocess the PCR reads, holding one entry per CDR3 protein. Counted here are tens of thousands of distinct CDR3 sequences, approximately 51% occurring once; the ten biggest clones make up 14%. The specimen sequenced was blood. These receptor sequences come from a male donor in good health, without acne. CDR3s include the opening cysteine and the closing phenylalanine or tryptophan. Each record gives: V gene, clone size, CDR3 length, J gene, CDR3 protein. The listing skips clone size in some rows; elsewhere it reads once, few, many or a size class.

v_call: TRBV7-9
clone_size: few
cdr3_length: 15
j_call: TRBJ2-7
cdr3_aa: CASSLVGGSAYEQYF

v_call: TRBV9
clone_size: -
cdr3_length: 14
j_call: TRBJ2-7
cdr3_aa: CASSTYSVIDEQYF

v_call: TRBV3-1
clone_size: -
cdr3_length: 13
j_call: TRBJ2-5
cdr3_aa: CASSQGLQETQYF

v_call: TRBV10-1
clone_size: few
cdr3_length: 14
j_call: TRBJ1-3
cdr3_aa: CASTAAGFGNTIYF

v_call: TRBV10-3
clone_size: many
cdr3_length: 14
j_call: TRBJ1-6
cdr3_aa: CAISVSPGNSPLHF

v_call: TRBV7-6
clone_size: -
cdr3_length: 17
j_call: TRBJ2-5
cdr3_aa: CASSLGGLAGARETQYF

v_call: TRBV5-1
clone_size: -
cdr3_length: 12
j_call: TRBJ2-3
cdr3_aa: CASSEPTDTQYF

v_call: TRBV20-1
clone_size: -
cdr3_length: 21
j_call: TRBJ1-6
cdr3_aa: CSASRDYEQYFGPGTRSPLHF

v_call: TRBV20-1
clone_size: -
cdr3_length: 15
j_call: TRBJ2-7
cdr3_aa: CSAVRGLAFPYEQYF

v_call: TRBV29-1
clone_size: -
cdr3_length: 11
j_call: TRBJ2-5
cdr3_aa: CSAGGRETQCF

v_call: TRBV19
clone_size: -
cdr3_length: 14
j_call: TRBJ2-7
cdr3_aa: CASSSLAGEYEQYF

v_call: TRBV7-6
clone_size: -
cdr3_length: 18
j_call: TRBJ2-7
cdr3_aa: CASSRPTGTDGVLYEQYF

v_call: TRBV7-9
clone_size: -
cdr3_length: 17
j_call: TRBJ2-3
cdr3_aa: CASSLRKRQESTDTQYF

v_call: TRBV5-1
clone_size: -
cdr3_length: 15
j_call: TRBJ2-2
cdr3_aa: CASSLGPPRTGELFF

v_call: TRBV19
clone_size: few
cdr3_length: 13
j_call: TRBJ1-5
cdr3_aa: CARSDSRNQPQHF

v_call: TRBV24-1
clone_size: -
cdr3_length: 16
j_call: TRBJ2-5
cdr3_aa: CATSDLGRGRGETQYF

v_call: TRBV24-1
clone_size: -
cdr3_length: 11
j_call: TRBJ2-7
cdr3_aa: CATRQGCEQYF

v_call: TRBV12-5
clone_size: many
cdr3_length: 17
j_call: TRBJ2-1
cdr3_aa: CASGLGRGAGPHNEQFF

v_call: TRBV7-7
clone_size: few
cdr3_length: 15
j_call: TRBJ2-7
cdr3_aa: CASSPGLAGAHEQYF